The T cell receptor (beta chain) described here comes from a study of blood T cell repertoires in COVID-19. Trimming pared 5 bases from V and 3 bases from J, leaving 7 bases between. The germline gives CDR1 DFQATT, CDR2 SNEGSKA (reference sequence). This CDR3 region has 11 residues. Per the original data handling: Researchers report that nucleated cell counts were estimated from reference gene primer amplification. Profiling relied on immunoSEQ multiplex PCR, and the TCRdb table lists in-frame clones only, not all of them. That table furnishes V, J and clone size, whereas the DNA furnished D and trimming. The sample lists 120,000 or so clones; approximately 80% were seen once.

This sequence was found in a man aged 40-49 years with active or convalescent COVID-19. The sample consisted of peripheral blood. The chain carries TRBV20-1 and TRBJ1-1; D not certain. The CDR3 here is CSADRDTEAFF. The CDR3 nucleotides read TGCAGTGCTGACCGGGACACTGAAGCTTTCTTT.